The 21 T cell receptor beta chains below were found in one sample sequenced in a study of T cell clonality in common variable immunodeficiency (dated by TCRdb to 2013 to 2016). Library preparation was by the immunoSEQ multiplex PCR assay. In its TCRdb copy, this immuneACCESS table keeps in-frame sequences only and misses some clones. Where compared with another copy, unresolved V genes explain less than half of these, and the others have no known cause. This sample contains tens of thousands of clones, none of which is a singleton. The ten largest clones represent approximately 2% of the sample. The sequenced sample consisted of peripheral blood mononuclear cells. The receptors here all came from a person between 18 and 75 years old in good health.

This clone has ten or more counts. The read halts 3 residues ahead of the CDR3 end, with the missing end drawn from the germline J gene. V gene TRBV5-4 combines with J gene TRBJ2-2, with 9 bases fitting TRBD2. CDR1 is SGHNT, CDR2 YYREEE, per germline (reference sequence). The CDR3 loop spans 16 amino acids. V trimming: 1 base; J trimming: 2 bases; junction bases outside the gene matches: 3. Incomplete CDR3 DNA: TGTGCCAGCAGCTTGCGACTAGCGGTTAACACCGGGGAG. Amino acid sequence: CASSLRLAVNTGE. The full CDR3 reads CASSLRLAVNTGELFF.

This clone was seen ten or more times. The DNA ends 3 residues before the CDR3 does, and the rest of the CDR3 is filled in from the germline J gene. The gene calls are TRBV30 and TRBJ2-2; TRBD1 aligns across 8 bases. CDR3 length: 14 residues. V shed 7 bases and J 6 bases; nucleotides not matched to a gene: 10. Germline V gene sequence: CDR1 GTSNPN, CDR2 SVGIG (reference sequence). The CDR3 loop is CASRQGSGAGELFF. The covered CDR3 bases are TGTGCCTCCAGACAGGGGAGTGGAGCCGGGGAG. Complete variable domain (other parts from reference TRBV30 and TRBJ2-2): SQTIHQWPATLVQPVGSPLSLECTVEGTSNPNLYWYRQAAGRGLQLLFYSVGIGQISSEVPQNLSASRPQDRQFILSSKKLLLSDSGFYLCASRQGSGAGELFFGEGSRLTVL.

There are many counts of this clone. From the germline J gene comes the end of the CDR3, since the read stops 3 residues before it. This rearrangement joins TRBV10-3 to TRBJ2-7, with a possible D match to TRBD1 (6 bases). The V end was cut by 2 bases, the J end by 2 bases, with 10 bases between. Per germline, CDR1 ENHRY and CDR2 SYGVKD. This CDR3 is 14 amino acids long. CDR3 loop: CAISENRGTYEQYF. The covered CDR3 bases are TGTGCCATCAGTGAGAATAGGGGGACCTACGAG.

This clone has just a few counts. The read ends 3 residues shy of where the CDR3 ends; the end is completed using the germline J gene. The chain uses TRBV7-2 and TRBJ1-2; D remains ambiguous. Trimming pared 1 base from V and 6 bases from J, leaving 9 bases between. This CDR3 is built from 13 residues. Per the germline V gene, CDR1 is SGHTA and CDR2 is FQGNSA. The part of the CDR3 DNA that was read is TGTGCCAGCAGCTTAGGGAGTAGGGATGGC. This codes for CASSLGSRDG. The full CDR3 protein is CASSLGSRDGYTF.

Many counts were recorded for this clone. The missing CDR3 end, 3 residues past where the read stops, is filled in from the germline J gene. The chain uses TRBV14 and TRBJ2-7, with TRBD2 matching 8 bases. CDR1 is SGHDN and CDR2 is FVKESK in the germline V gene. This CDR3 has 17 residues. Trimming cost V 0 bases and J 0 bases; bases outside gene matches: 7. The CDR3 DNA, read in part, is TGTGCCAGCAGCCAAGATCTGGTAGCGGGACTCTCCTACGAG. Encoded protein: CASSQDLVAGLSYE. In full, the CDR3 is CASSQDLVAGLSYEQYF.

This clone showed up many times. The DNA ends 3 residues before the CDR3 does, and the rest of the CDR3 is filled in from the germline J gene. The chain joins TRBV7-2 to TRBJ2-1; D remains unclear. The ends were cut back, 2 bases at V and 0 bases at J, with 8 bases in the middle. The germline gives CDR1 SGHTA, CDR2 FQGNSA. CDR3 length equals 15 residues. The CDR3 loop reads CASSLIPSSYNEQFF. The sequenced CDR3 bases are TGTGCCAGCAGCTTAATTCCCAGCTCCTACAATGAG.

This clone was picked up many times. Read data end 3 residues before the CDR3 end; the end is taken from the germline J gene. The chain links TRBV4-2 to TRBJ1-6; the D gene is possibly TRBD1 (6 bases). V was shortened by 1 base and J by 0 bases, with 16 bases between the two germline ends. This CDR3 is 19 amino acids long. The germline V gene encodes CDR1 LGHNA and CDR2 YNFKEQ. The sequenced CDR3 bases are TGTGCCAGCAGCCAAGTCAACGGGGACACGAACTCCTATAATTCACCC. Translating it yields CASSQVNGDTNSYNSP. The full CDR3 reads CASSQVNGDTNSYNSPLHF.

This clone has a count of ten or more. The covered CDR3 bases are TGTGCCTGGAGTCCAGGAGTCAATCAGCCC. Residues: CAWSPGVNQP. The complete CDR3 sequence is CAWSPGVNQPQHF. The J gene is TRBJ1-5, the V gene TRBV30, with D unresolved. Read sequence stops 3 residues before the CDR3 end, and the germline J gene provides the missing end. CDR1 GTSNPN and CDR2 SVGIG come from the germline V gene (reference sequence). The CDR3 contains 13 residues. The ends were cut back, 2 bases at V and 3 bases at J, with 8 bases in the middle.

This clone was picked up a small number of times. The read ends 3 residues early relative to the CDR3; the germline J gene fills the gap. The V gene is TRBV30, the J gene TRBJ1-2; D is undetermined. The CDR3 totals 16 residues. Germline CDR1 reads GTSNPN; CDR2 reads SVGIG (reference sequence). The CDR3 sequence is CAWTPVSGRAGNDYTF. The CDR3 DNA, read in part, is TGTGCCTGGACCCCCGTTAGCGGGAGGGCCGGGAATGAC.

This clone came up many times. The CDR3 is cut off 3 residues early in the read; its end comes from the germline J gene. Additional DNA sequences in this sample encode the identical CDR3. The chain combines TRBV18 with TRBJ1-2; 7 bases match TRBD1. This CDR3 is built from 13 residues. Germline assignment: CDR1 KGHSH and CDR2 LQKENI. After removal of 2 bases from V and 4 bases from J, the junction contained 1 base not matched to a gene. Incomplete CDR3 DNA: TGTGCCAGCTCACCAAGACAGGGCTATGGC. Its translation: CASSPRQGYG. The whole CDR3 sequence reads CASSPRQGYGYTF.

This clone was found many times. The sequence runs out 3 residues before the end of the CDR3; the remainder is reconstructed from the germline J gene. The chain recombines TRBV5-1 with TRBJ2-7, with 11 bases matching TRBD1. Germline values: CDR1 SGHRS, CDR2 YFSETQ. The CDR3 totals 15 residues. The V and J ends lost 4 bases and 3 bases, in that order; junction bases with no gene match: 6. The CDR3 sequence: CASSHGTGGGYEQYF. The CDR3 DNA, read in part, is TGCGCCAGCAGCCATGGGACAGGGGGTGGCTACGAG.

The table lists this clone with many counts. Read sequence stops 3 residues before the CDR3 end, and the germline J gene provides the missing end. V is TRBV7-8 and J is TRBJ2-5, with D uncertain. CDR1 SGHVS and CDR2 FQNEAQ come from the germline V gene. Deletions cut 1 base from V and 2 bases from J, with 5 bases between. This CDR3 has 13 amino acids. CDR3 loop: CASSLGRQETQYF. CDR3 bases read: TGTGCCAGCAGCTTAGGCAGGCAAGAGACC.

This clone was seen at least ten times. The CDR3 sequence is CASSGSTVYEQYF. CDR3 DNA, as far as it was read: TGTGCCAGTAGTGGCTCGACAGTCTACGAG. V is TRBV19 and J is TRBJ2-7, with D maybe TRBD1 (5 bases). The sequenced fragment ends 3 residues before the CDR3 boundary, so the rest is inferred from the germline J gene. The CDR3 is 13 amino acids. Germline V gene lookup returns CDR1 LNHDA and CDR2 SQIVND (reference sequence). V was shortened by 5 bases and J by 3 bases, with 11 bases between the two germline ends. The full variable domain, with the rest looked up from reference TRBV19 and TRBJ2-7, is DGGITQSPKYLFRKEGQNVTLSCEQNLNHDAMYWYRQDPGQGLRLIYYSQIVNDFQKGDIAEGYSVSREKKESFPLTVTSAQKNPTAFYLCASSGSTVYEQYFGPGTRLTVT.

This clone was detected ten times or more. Coverage ceases 3 residues before the CDR3 finishes, and the germline J gene fills in the end. The rearrangement links TRBV2 to TRBJ1-1; D is possibly TRBD1 (5 bases). The germline V and J ends were trimmed by 8 bases and 0 bases, with 16 bases remaining between them. The CDR3 is 15 amino acids. Germline loops: CDR1 SNHLY, CDR2 FYNNEI. The CDR3 sequence is CASEIRDFMNTEAFF. The DNA read from the CDR3 is TGTGCCAGCGAGATCCGGGACTTTATGAACACTGAA.

This clone was recorded at least ten times. Coverage ceases 3 residues before the CDR3 finishes, and the germline J gene fills in the end. The V call is TRBV4-1, the J call TRBJ1-4, with D possibly matching TRBD1 (6 bases). The V end lost 4 bases, the J end lost 4 bases, and 13 bases lay between the germline ends. Germline CDR1 MGHRA, CDR2 YSYEKL. The CDR3 spans 15 residues. CDR3 bases read: TGCGCCAGCAGCCGAGACCCAGGGGTTAATGAAAAA. Translated, it gives CASSRDPGVNEK. The CDR3 reads in full as CASSRDPGVNEKLFF.

The table lists this clone with many counts. Coverage ceases 3 residues before the CDR3 finishes, and the germline J gene fills in the end. The chain recombines TRBV6-1 with TRBJ1-2; a possible D gene is TRBD1 (6 bases). V gave up 0 bases and J gave up 3 bases, with 8 bases separating them. Germline CDR1 is MNHNS and CDR2 is SASEGT. The CDR3 extends over 14 amino acids. This CDR3 is CASSEAHRDYGYTF. CDR3 DNA (partial): TGTGCCAGCAGTGAAGCCCACAGGGACTATGGC.

This clone was recorded at least ten times. The CDR3 is cut off 3 residues early in the read; its end comes from the germline J gene. The chain employs TRBV20-1 and TRBJ2-3; perhaps TRBD1 as D (5 bases). The V end was cut by 0 bases, the J end by 4 bases, with 11 bases between. CDR3 length: 14 residues. The germline V gene encodes CDR1 DFQATT and CDR2 SNEGSKA (reference sequence). The covered CDR3 bases are TGCAGTGCTAGAGATCGAGGCAGGGCAGATACG. This translates into CSARDRGRADT. The entire CDR3 protein is CSARDRGRADTQYF.

This clone was seen ten or more times. The CDR3 extends 3 residues past the end of the read, so its final part is completed from the germline J gene. The chain combines TRBV6-1 with TRBJ1-2; TRBD1 agrees at 11 bases. The CDR3 runs 14 residues. After removal of 4 bases from V and 4 bases from J, the junction contained 2 bases not matched to a gene. The germline V gene has CDR1 MNHNS and CDR2 SASEGT. The CDR3 loop is CASSAGTGGYGYTF. CDR3 bases read: TGTGCCAGCAGTGCCGGGACAGGGGGCTATGGC.

This clone was recorded at least ten times. From the germline J gene comes the end of the CDR3, since the read stops 3 residues before it. The chain couples TRBV19 to TRBJ1-3; D remains unclear. Trimming took off 8 bases at V and 0 bases at J, with 14 bases between the two ends. The CDR3 extends over 15 amino acids. Germline CDR1 and CDR2: LNHDA and SQIVND (reference sequence). This CDR3 reads CASSLEGVSGNTIYF. The covered CDR3 bases are TGTGCCAGTTCCCTGGAGGGCGTCTCTGGAAACACC.

On this clone itself: A much larger clone lies one base from this, so it may be a read error. Sequencing ends 3 residues short of the CDR3 end; the germline J gene provides the rest. The V call is TRBV20-1, the J call TRBJ1-1, with 8 bases matching TRBD1. The germline V gene encodes CDR1 DFQATT and CDR2 SNEGSKA (reference sequence). This CDR3 region has 15 residues. V trimming: 6 bases; J trimming: 5 bases; junction bases outside the gene matches: 14. The chain's CDR3 is CSAVLGQVQGTEAFF. The CDR3 bases that were read are TGCAGTGCCGTCCTGGGACAGGTTCAGGGAACTGAA.

This clone occurred many times. The covered CDR3 bases are TGTGCCAGTAGTATAGGCACTGCGAGCTCCTACGAG. It is translated as CASSIGTASSYE. In full, the CDR3 is CASSIGTASSYEQYF. The V and J genes are TRBV19 and TRBJ2-7; D gene unclear. The observed sequence ends 3 residues before the CDR3 terminus, with the missing tail filled in from the germline J gene. V was shortened by 1 base and J by 0 bases, with 10 bases between the two germline ends. Germline assignment: CDR1 LNHDA and CDR2 SQIVND (reference sequence). The CDR3 has 15 amino acids.